The 7 T cell receptor beta chains below all came from one sample that was sequenced in a study of T cells in Graves' hyperthyroidism and ophthalmopathy (dated by TCRdb to between 2017 and 2020). Libraries were prepared through multiplex PCR. For sequencing, an Illumina HiSeq 2000 was employed. Amplification of TCR beta CDR3 regions was carried out from RNA transcripts. For the first round of RT-PCR on the TCR CDR3, the HTBI primer set was used together with the Qiagen OneStep RT-PCR kit. Using fastp at Q25 and MiXCR, TCRdb reprocessed the public reads and kept productive beta chains. Here each entry gathers all rows of one CDR3 protein and keeps the most common genes and DNA. A total of about 250,000 distinct CDR3 sequences appear in this sample, about 16% of them only once. The top ten hold 30% of the sample. The sequencing sample was made of blood. These receptor sequences come from a woman in her forties or fifties with Graves' hyperthyroidism that later progressed to Graves' ophthalmopathy.

The chain carries TRBV15 and TRBJ1-6; possible D gene TRBD1, 5 bases. Germline V CDR1 and CDR2: LNHNV, YYDKDF (reference sequence). The CDR3 runs 15 residues. V was pared by 0 bases and J by 6 bases, with 9 bases between. Here the CDR3 reads CATSRDGAANSPLHF. The CDR3 bases are TGTGCCACCAGCAGAGATGGGGCAGCTAATTCACCCCTCCACTTT.

This clonotype has a count of ten or more. The rearrangement links TRBV19 to TRBJ1-1, with 7 positions matching TRBD1. The V segment lost 4 bases and the J segment 0 bases; nucleotides outside the gene matches: 8. Germline V gene data show CDR1 as LNHDA and CDR2 as SQIVND (reference sequence). The CDR3 runs 16 residues. The CDR3 DNA follows: TGTGCCAGTAGTAGGGGACAGACTAACATGAACACTGAAGCTTTCTTT. It translates to CASSRGQTNMNTEAFF.

This clonotype was detected ten times or more. The chain employs TRBV3-1 and TRBJ1-3; D remains unclear. Looked up from germline, CDR1 is LGHDT and CDR2 is YNNKEL (reference sequence). The CDR3 is 14 amino acids. Trimming stripped 4 bases from V and 1 base from J, with 8 bases between. Written as DNA, the CDR3 is TGTGCCAGCAGCCGAGACACTTCTGGAAACACCATATATTTT. It is translated as CASSRDTSGNTIYF.

This clonotype was detected a few times. The V gene is TRBV15, the J gene TRBJ2-1; 12 bases are shared with TRBD1. Germline V gene data show CDR1 as LNHNV and CDR2 as YYDKDF (reference sequence). CDR3 length: 18 amino acids. V lost 0 bases, J lost 0 bases, and 3 bases stayed unmatched. Written as DNA, the CDR3 is TGTGCCACCAGCAGAGAAGGGACAGGGGGCTACTCCTACAATGAGCAGTTCTTC. This gives the protein CATSREGTGGYSYNEQFF.

This clonotype turned up a few times. At one end, the junction sequence differs from germline, possibly due to a read error. The chain has TRBV29-1 and TRBJ2-7, with 8 nucleotides matching TRBD1. This CDR3 has 15 residues. The germline V gene has CDR1 SQVTM and CDR2 ANQGSEA. As DNA, the CDR3 is TGCAGCGTTGAAGATCCAGGGGGCGGTTTTTACGAGCAGTGCTTC. Amino acid sequence: CSVEDPGGGFYEQCF.

The rearrangement uses TRBV27 and TRBJ2-7; D remains unclear. Germline values: CDR1 MNHEY, CDR2 SMNVEV (reference sequence). The CDR3 sequence is 14 residues long. V was cut by 6 bases and J by 0 bases, with 12 bases left in between. The CDR3 DNA reads as TGTGCCAGCAGAGGACCCACGAGCTCCTACGAGCAGTACTTC. Amino acid sequence: CASRGPTSSYEQYF.

This clonotype was counted ten times or more. The chain is built from TRBV20-1 and TRBJ1-2; perhaps TRBD1 as D (5 bases). CDR1 and CDR2 from the germline V gene are DFQATT and SNEGSKA (reference sequence). V dropped 1 base and J dropped 2 bases, with 11 bases sitting between them. This CDR3 comprises 14 residues. In nucleotides, the CDR3 is TGCAGTGCTAGAGGTGACAGCCTCAACTATGGCTACACCTTC. This gives the protein CSARGDSLNYGYTF.